This T cell receptor beta chain was sequenced in a study of metastatic and nonmetastatic thyroid tumors (dated by TCRdb to the early 2020s). Describing the broader study: The researchers compared repertoires between peripheral blood samples and tumor or nodule tissue samples from patients with malignant or benign thyroid disease. General findings and caveats noted by the study authors: TCR beta diversity was reported as significantly higher in malignant tumors than in benign nodules, in both blood and tumor samples.

This clone was seen repeatedly, ten times or more. The clone's antigen remains unknown. The input lacks base qualities; no much larger clone sits a single base away. Library generation was performed with PCR. The data were produced on an Illumina HiSeq 4000. High-throughput sequencing was used to profile the TCR beta-chain CDR3 region of every patient. The study's own analysis went as follows. The researchers built a classifier to tell apart papillary thyroid cancer patients with distant metastasis, based on CDR3 differences among clinicopathological groups. To measure repertoire diversity the researchers used the Shannon index, while the Morisita-Horn index served to gauge how similar the tumor and blood repertoires were. TCRdb's own reprocessing of the public reads used fastp at Q25 and MiXCR and kept productive beta chains. What appears here as the V and J calls and clone size reflects TCRdb's work, not the paper's. A total of approximately 79,000 clones appear in this sample, about 9.1% of them only once. The ten largest clones capture 8% to 10% of the sample.

The junction carries 13 bases between V and J, which are trimmed by 5 bases and 6 bases respectively. Including the terminal cysteine and phenylalanine, the CDR3 comprises 14 residues. CDR3 DNA is the only sequence kept; it has 42 bases, read in frame from the first base. The germline V gene encodes CDR1 SGHTA and CDR2 FQGTGA. Before undergoing thyroid surgery, none of the patients had been given any kind of treatment. Using T-cell receptor beta sequencing, the study looked back at clinical samples from patients collected from the early 2010s to the late 2010s. This TCR came from a female donor with papillary thyroid cancer or a benign thyroid nodule (not recorded which). Some clones in this sample may be carry-over from other donors' samples. The sample was blood. Rearrangement joined TRBV7-3 to TRBJ2-2; a tentative D match to TRBD2 spans 6 bases. The nucleotide sequence is given as TGTGCCAGCAGCGAAAAGGGAGGCGCCGGGGAGCTGTTTTTT. This encodes CASSEKGGAGELFF.